Listed here are 14 T cell receptor beta chains from one sample, sequenced in a study of blood T cell repertoires in COVID-19. Clones were read by immunoSEQ multiplex PCR, and TCRdb kept only the in-frame ones, dropping some. The table shows tens of thousands of clones, with more than 70% occurring only once. Material for sequencing was peripheral blood. These receptors originate from a man in his forties or fifties with COVID-19, enrolled during active disease.

The chain uses TRBV5-1 and TRBJ1-6; D not resolved. V gave up 4 bases and J gave up 7 bases, with 15 bases separating them. The length of the CDR3 is 15 residues. Per the germline V gene, CDR1 is SGHRS and CDR2 is YFSETQ. This CDR3 reads CASSLDHPSNSPLHF. In DNA, the CDR3 is TGCGCCAGCAGCCTAGATCACCCCTCGAATTCACCCCTCCACTTT. Full variable domain (outside the CDR3, taken from reference TRBV5-1 and TRBJ1-6): KAGVTQTPRYLIKTRGQQVTLSCSPISGHRSVSWYQQTPGQGLQFLFEYFSETQRNKGNFPGRFSGRQFSNSRSEMNVSTLELGDSALYLCASSLDHPSNSPLHFGNGTRLTVT.

V gene TRBV28 combines with J gene TRBJ1-3, with 9 bases lining up with TRBD1. Germline CDR1 is MDHEN and CDR2 is SYDVKM. The CDR3 totals 15 residues. With 7 bases clipped from V and 5 bases from J, the junction kept 9 bases outside the gene matches. CDR3 DNA: TGTGCCAGCAACCGGCTCGGGACAGGGCGAAACACCATATATTTT. Protein product: CASNRLGTGRNTIYF.

The chain couples TRBV30 to TRBJ1-6, with TRBD1 matching 9 bases. CDR3 length: 14 residues. Germline-derived CDR1 and CDR2 are GTSNPN and SVGIG (reference sequence). The ends lost 4 bases at V and 7 bases at J; junction bases unmatched: 5. DNA for the CDR3: TGTGCCTGGAATGGACAGGGGCAGAATTCACCCCTCCACTTT. Protein sequence: CAWNGQGQNSPLHF.

The chain has TRBV14 and TRBJ2-7; the D gene is possibly TRBD2 (6 bases). Germline CDR1 and CDR2: SGHDN and FVKESK. The V gene lost 3 bases and the J gene lost 5 bases, with 20 bases spanning the gap. CDR3 length equals 16 residues. CDR3 coding DNA: TGTGCCAGCAGCCATAACTGGAGGCAAGGAGGGAACGAGCAGTACTTC. Translation gives CASSHNWRQGGNEQYF.

This clone has only a few counts. This rearrangement joins TRBV6-5 to TRBJ1-3; the D gene is possibly TRBD1 (5 bases). The V gene's germline CDR1 is MNHEY and CDR2 SVGAGI. The ends were cut back, 7 bases at V and 0 bases at J, with 13 bases in the middle. The CDR3 is 15 amino acids. CDR3 DNA sequence: TGTGCCAGCAAGCTAACAGGTGACTCTGGAAACACCATATATTTT. Its protein is CASKLTGDSGNTIYF.

CDR3 sequence reads: CASSLNTGGGYHEQYF. The CDR3 nucleotides read TGTGCCAGCAGCCTAAACACAGGGGGCGGCTACCACGAGCAGTACTTC. J is TRBJ2-7 and V is TRBV14; 9 bases line up with TRBD1. Trimming at V came to 4 bases and at J to 5 bases, leaving 12 bases not matched to a gene. Looked up from germline, CDR1 is SGHDN and CDR2 is FVKESK. The CDR3 covers 16 residues.

This clone was detected only a few times. The chain combines TRBV7-2 with TRBJ1-3, with D uncertain. The ends were cut back, 6 bases at V and 2 bases at J, with 17 bases in the middle. Germline V gene data show CDR1 as SGHTA and CDR2 as FQGNSA. The CDR3 spans 16 residues. This CDR3 reads CASRLTGGRTGNTIYF. In nucleotides, the CDR3 is TGTGCCAGCAGACTTACGGGAGGGAGGACTGGAAACACCATATATTTT. Filled out from reference TRBV7-2 and TRBJ1-3, the complete variable domain reads GAGVSQSPSNKVTEKGKDVELRCDPISGHTALYWYRQSLGQGLEFLIYFQGNSAPDKSGLPSDRFSAERTGGSVSTLTIQRTQQEDSAVYLCASRLTGGRTGNTIYFGEGSWLTVV.

The chain couples TRBV5-5 to TRBJ1-5, with a tentative D call TRBD1 (5 bases). V was trimmed by 3 bases and J by 1 base, leaving 11 bases between them. Germline V lookup: CDR1 SGHKS, CDR2 YYEKEE (reference sequence). This CDR3 spans 15 amino acids. This CDR3 is CASSSTATSNQPQHF. Written as DNA, the CDR3 is TGTGCCAGCAGCTCGACAGCGACAAGCAATCAGCCCCAGCATTTT.

The sample holds a few counts of this clone. The chain recombines TRBV5-1 with TRBJ1-2; D possibly corresponds to TRBD1 (5 bases). Germline values: CDR1 SGHRS, CDR2 YFSETQ. Trimming took 7 bases from V and 2 from J, leaving 15 bases between them. The CDR3 consists of 14 residues. Written as DNA, the CDR3 is TGCGCCAGCGGCCAGGGAGGCGTCAACTATGGCTACACCTTC. Translation gives CASGQGGVNYGYTF. The full variable domain, its missing parts supplied by reference TRBV5-1 and TRBJ1-2, is KAGVTQTPRYLIKTRGQQVTLSCSPISGHRSVSWYQQTPGQGLQFLFEYFSETQRNKGNFPGRFSGRQFSNSRSEMNVSTLELGDSALYLCASGQGGVNYGYTFGSGTRLTVV.

V is TRBV2 and J is TRBJ1-4; possibly TRBD1 for D (6 bases). Germline V lookup: CDR1 SNHLY, CDR2 FYNNEI. Trimming pared 7 bases from V and 6 bases from J, leaving 9 bases between. The CDR3 is 12 amino acids. The CDR3: CASKQGDEKLFF. CDR3 sequence (DNA): TGTGCCAGCAAACAGGGAGATGAAAAACTGTTTTTT.

V is TRBV27 and J is TRBJ2-5; tentatively, D is TRBD1 (6 bases). Germline V gives CDR1 MNHEY, CDR2 SMNVEV (reference sequence). This CDR3 is built from 16 residues. V lost 6 bases to trimming and J lost 2 bases, with 19 bases between them. This CDR3 reads CASSPRGGDPQETQYF. DNA for the CDR3: TGTGCCAGCAGCCCCAGGGGTGGGGACCCTCAAGAGACCCAGTACTTC.

The V and J genes are TRBV11-2 and TRBJ2-5; a possible D gene is TRBD1 (5 bases). The CDR3 is 15 amino acids. Trimming pared 1 base from V and 5 bases from J, leaving 14 bases between. Germline CDR1 is SGHAT and CDR2 is FQNNGV. The CDR3 DNA reads TGTGCCAGCAGCTTAGGGGGCCCAGCAGGGGAGACCCAGTACTTC. Protein product: CASSLGGPAGETQYF.

The V call is TRBV18, the J call TRBJ1-6, with TRBD1 matching over 9 bases. Germline values: CDR1 KGHSH, CDR2 LQKENI. The CDR3 spans 14 residues. The ends lost 4 bases at V and 11 bases at J; junction bases unmatched: 6. CDR3: CASSLGQGEAPLHF. CDR3 nucleotide sequence: TGTGCCAGCTCACTGGGACAGGGTGAGGCACCCCTCCACTTT.

J is TRBJ2-1 and V is TRBV5-1, with 11 bases matching TRBD2. This CDR3 has 16 amino acids. V lost 0 bases and J lost 1; bases outside the gene matches: 0. In germline, CDR1 is SGHRS, CDR2 YFSETQ. The CDR3 region is CASSLGTSGSYNEQFF. The CDR3, as DNA: TGCGCCAGCAGCTTGGGGACTAGCGGGTCCTACAATGAGCAGTTCTTC.